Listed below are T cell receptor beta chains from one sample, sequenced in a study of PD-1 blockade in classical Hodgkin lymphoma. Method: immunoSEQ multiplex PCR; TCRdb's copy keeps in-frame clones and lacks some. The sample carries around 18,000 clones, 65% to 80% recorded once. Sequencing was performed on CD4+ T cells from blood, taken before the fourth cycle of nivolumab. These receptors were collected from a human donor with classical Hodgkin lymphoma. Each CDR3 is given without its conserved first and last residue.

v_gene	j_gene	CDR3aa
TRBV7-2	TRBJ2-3	ASSLPGPDTQY
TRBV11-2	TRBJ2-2	ASSWGLAGVIGELF
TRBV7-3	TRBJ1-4	ASSLNGIREKLF
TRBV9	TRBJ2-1	ASSVVGGGAVSEQF
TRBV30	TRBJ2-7	AWSDYYEQY
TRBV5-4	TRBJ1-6	ASSLSGSYNSPLH
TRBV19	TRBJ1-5	ASSRDGAWRIVPNQPQH
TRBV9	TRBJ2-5	ASSVATSRGDDQETQY
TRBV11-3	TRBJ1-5	ASSPDRVQPQH
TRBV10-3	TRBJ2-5	AIKRQGEETQY
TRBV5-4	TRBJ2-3	ASSSPFGLAGGRGTDTQY
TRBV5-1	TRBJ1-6	ASSLAPYNSPLH
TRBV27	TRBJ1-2	ASSLHGTGDGYT
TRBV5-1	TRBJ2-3	ASSLFQGRTDTQY
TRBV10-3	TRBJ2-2	AISGTGGTGELF
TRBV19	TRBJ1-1	ASSIVGPTEAF
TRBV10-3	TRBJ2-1	AISEETSLARGQF
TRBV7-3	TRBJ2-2	ASSITPRQGPGELF
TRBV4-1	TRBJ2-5	ASSQAGTGVGAQY
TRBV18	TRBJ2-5	ASSPPGIRGETQY
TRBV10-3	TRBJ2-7	AISLEPRGNYEQY
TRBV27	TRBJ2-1	ASRPLVSNEQF
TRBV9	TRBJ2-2	ASSVEVGELF
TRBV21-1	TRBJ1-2	ASSKIRGQGIYGYT
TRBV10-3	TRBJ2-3	AISDYDRGADTQY
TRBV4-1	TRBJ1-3	ASSSGTAGNTIY
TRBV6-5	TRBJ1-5	ASSYSKSQPQH
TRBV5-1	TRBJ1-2	ASSSSRMRDGYT
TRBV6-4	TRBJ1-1	ASSRTGSTEAF
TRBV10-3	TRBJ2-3	AITLEGFGGTDTQY
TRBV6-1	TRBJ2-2	ASSEQGYPGELF
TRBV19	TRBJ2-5	ASSSTGGQETQY
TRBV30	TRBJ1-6	AWSVAGNTPGSLH
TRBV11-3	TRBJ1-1	ASSPGGPGHTEAF
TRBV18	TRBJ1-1	ASSPPNSLNTEAF
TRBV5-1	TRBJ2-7	ASRTTSGSYEQY
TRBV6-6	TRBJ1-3	ASSWGQGGGNTIY
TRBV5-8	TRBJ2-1	ASRKPPGWSSYNEQF
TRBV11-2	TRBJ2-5	ASSLAQETQY